These T cell receptor beta chains were read from a single sample in a study of vaccination and CD4 T cells after COVID-19. In TCRdb, the PCR reads were re-called with MiXCR into one record per CDR3 protein. The data contain under 20,000 distinct CDR3 sequences, about half of them singletons. No antigen is known for these receptors. The sequencing input was cultured CD4+ T cells from blood. The receptors here all came from a human donor with COVID-19. Each CDR3 is given without its conserved first and last residue.

v_gene: TRBV6-5
CDR3aa: ASSYSKGKNQPQH

v_gene: TRBV5-1
CDR3aa: ASSLETGGAGYT

v_gene: TRBV27
CDR3aa: ASSRADTEAF

v_gene: TRBV20-1
CDR3aa: SASDSGSTDTQY

v_gene: TRBV2
CDR3aa: ASTQGREKLF

v_gene: TRBV20-1
CDR3aa: SASRSLLSYEQY

v_gene: TRBV24-1
CDR3aa: ATSEPARNEQF

v_gene: TRBV12-3/TRBV12-4
CDR3aa: ASSLADGYEQY

v_gene: TRBV7-6
CDR3aa: ASSPPGGQPQH

v_gene: TRBV7-9
CDR3aa: ASSLRTSGGAVNEQF

v_gene: TRBV4-2
CDR3aa: ASSQEWTGDQPQH

v_gene: TRBV6-4
CDR3aa: ASSQGPSTGYT